One and the same sample provided the 16 T cell receptor beta chains below, sequenced in a study of PD-1 blockade in classical Hodgkin lymphoma. Measured with immunoSEQ multiplex PCR; TCRdb has only the in-frame clones, and not every one. The sample consists of about 86,000 clones, approximately 92% of them appearing once. Each of the patients experienced relapse following autologous stem cell transplantation, and their brentuximab vedotin exposure differed. The starting material was peripheral blood mononuclear cells (PBMCs), obtained before the second cycle of nivolumab. These TCRs come from a human donor with classical Hodgkin lymphoma.

This chain connects TRBV6-1 to TRBJ2-7; no clear D gene. Trimming left V 2 bases short and J 3 bases short, with 5 bases between. This CDR3 region has 12 residues. Per germline, CDR1 MNHNS and CDR2 SASEGT. CDR3 sequence (DNA): TGTGCCAGCAGTGAATACCACTACGAGCAGTACTTC. Its translation is CASSEYHYEQYF.

The CDR3 loop is CASSEYDHEQYF. The DNA for the CDR3 is TGTGCCAGCAGTGAATATGACCACGAGCAGTACTTC. The J gene is TRBJ2-7, the V gene TRBV25-1; D gene unclear. Germline loops: CDR1 MGHDK, CDR2 SYGVNS. Trimming left V 0 bases short and J 5 bases short, with 5 bases between. The CDR3 extends over 12 amino acids.

This sequence joins TRBV28 and TRBJ1-4, with 9 bases matching TRBD1. The CDR3 length is 15 residues. Germline V gene sequence: CDR1 MDHEN, CDR2 SYDVKM. The V and J ends lost 4 bases and 1 base, in that order; junction bases with no gene match: 1. The CDR3: CASSSTGGTNEKLFF. Written as DNA, the CDR3 is TGTGCCAGCAGTTCGACAGGGGGAACTAATGAAAAACTGTTTTTT. The full variable domain, with the rest looked up from reference TRBV28 and TRBJ1-4, is DVKVTQSSRYLVKRTGEKVFLECVQDMDHENMFWYRQDPGLGLRLIYFSYDVKMKEKGDIPEGYSVSREKKERFSLILESASTNQTSMYLCASSSTGGTNEKLFFGSGTQLSVL.

The V gene is TRBV10-3, the J gene TRBJ2-3, with D tentatively TRBD1 (6 bases). The germline CDR1 and CDR2 sequences are ENHRY and SYGVKD. This CDR3 spans 14 amino acids. The ends were cut back, 4 bases at V and 4 bases at J, with 12 bases in the middle. DNA of the CDR3: TGTGCCATCAGTGGCTCAAAGGGGGCAGATACGCAGTATTTT. It encodes CAISGSKGADTQYF.

The J gene is TRBJ2-7, the V gene TRBV7-2; TRBD1 agrees at 9 bases. From germline, CDR1 is SGHTA and CDR2 FQGNSA. The V gene end was trimmed by 5 bases and the J gene end by 2 bases; junction bases not matched to a gene: 7. The CDR3 has 15 residues. CDR3 region: CASSLRDRDTYEQYF. CDR3 in DNA: TGTGCCAGCAGCCTCCGGGACAGGGACACCTACGAGCAGTACTTC.

The chain has TRBV28 and TRBJ2-3; 12 bases fit TRBD2. The CDR3 length is 14 residues. Looked up from germline, CDR1 is MDHEN and CDR2 is SYDVKM. The junction had 6 bases not matched to a gene; V was cut back by 7 bases and J by 7 bases. CDR3 bases: TGTGCCAGCAATCTAGCGGGAGGGGATAATACGCAGTATTTT. Translated, it gives CASNLAGGDNTQYF. Looking up the rest from reference TRBV28 and TRBJ2-3 gives the full variable domain: DVKVTQSSRYLVKRTGEKVFLECVQDMDHENMFWYRQDPGLGLRLIYFSYDVKMKEKGDIPEGYSVSREKKERFSLILESASTNQTSMYLCASNLAGGDNTQYFGPGTRLTVL.

V is TRBV5-1 and J is TRBJ2-1, with D possibly matching TRBD2 (6 bases). Trimming removed 0 bases at V and 3 bases at J, with 10 bases between. From germline, CDR1 is SGHRS and CDR2 YFSETQ. The CDR3 sequence is 15 residues long. CDR3 loop: CASSLAGGRYNEQFF. CDR3 sequence (DNA): TGCGCCAGCAGCTTGGCCGGGGGTCGCTACAATGAGCAGTTCTTC. Combining the CDR3 with reference TRBV5-1 and TRBJ2-1 gives the whole variable domain KAGVTQTPRYLIKTRGQQVTLSCSPISGHRSVSWYQQTPGQGLQFLFEYFSETQRNKGNFPGRFSGRQFSNSRSEMNVSTLELGDSALYLCASSLAGGRYNEQFFGPGTRLTVL.

This chain joins TRBV19 and TRBJ2-1, with D possibly being TRBD1 or TRBD2 (5 bases each). V lost 0 bases and J 1 base, leaving 16 bases between the germline ends. This CDR3 has 18 amino acids. The germline CDR1 and CDR2 sequences are LNHDA and SQIVND (reference sequence). The CDR3: CASSIEGFLGTSYNEQFF. The CDR3 DNA reads TGTGCCAGTAGTATAGAGGGGTTTCTAGGGACGTCCTACAATGAGCAGTTCTTC.

This chain uses TRBV6-1 with TRBJ2-2, with no clear D. Looked up from germline, CDR1 is MNHNS and CDR2 is SASEGT. This CDR3 contains 11 residues. CDR3: CAIQRTGELFF. The CDR3 DNA reads TGTGCTATACAGCGCACCGGGGAGCTGTTTTTT.

The chain uses TRBV30 and TRBJ2-7, with D possibly TRBD2 on 5 matching bases. The germline CDR1 and CDR2 sequences are GTSNPN and SVGIG (reference sequence). V lost 2 bases, J lost 0 bases, and 8 bases lay in between. The CDR3 length is 13 residues. The CDR3 loop is CAWSRGSSYEQYF. CDR3 sequence (DNA): TGTGCCTGGAGTCGAGGGAGCTCCTACGAGCAGTACTTC.

The chain joins TRBV9 to TRBJ2-7; D perhaps matches TRBD1 (6 bases). This CDR3 has 14 amino acids. Germline values: CDR1 SGDLS, CDR2 YYNGEE. The V gene lost 4 bases and the J gene lost 0 bases, with 11 bases spanning the gap. The CDR3 region is CASSHGQSSYEQYF. The CDR3 DNA follows: TGTGCCAGCAGCCACGGACAGAGCTCCTACGAGCAGTACTTC. The entire variable domain, with the rest obtained from reference TRBV9 and TRBJ2-7, is as follows: DSGVTQTPKHLITATGQRVTLRCSPRSGDLSVYWYQQSLDQGLQFLIQYYNGEERAKGNILERFSAQQFPDLHSELNLSSLELGDSALYFCASSHGQSSYEQYFGPGTRLTVT.

The V and J genes are TRBV11-2 and TRBJ2-3; 7 positions match TRBD2. This CDR3 is 14 amino acids long. The V segment lost 1 base and the J segment 3 bases; nucleotides outside the gene matches: 1. CDR1 SGHAT and CDR2 FQNNGV come from the germline V gene. The CDR3 here is CASSLGGGTDTQYF. For the CDR3, the DNA is TGTGCCAGCAGCTTAGGGGGGGGGACAGATACGCAGTATTTT.

The chain joins TRBV29-1 to TRBJ2-1; 8 nucleotides agree with TRBD2. There are 13 residues in the CDR3. V shed 6 bases and J 8 bases; nucleotides not matched to a gene: 9. The germline gives CDR1 SQVTM, CDR2 ANQGSEA. CDR3 DNA: TGCAGCGTCAAAAGCGGGAGAGTCGATGAGCAGTTCTTC. This sequence encodes CSVKSGRVDEQFF.

This chain links TRBV5-1 with TRBJ2-7, with a tentative D call TRBD2 (5 bases). With 4 bases removed from V and 5 bases from J, the gap between germline ends came to 7 bases. The CDR3 loop spans 11 amino acids. Per the germline V gene, CDR1 is SGHRS and CDR2 is YFSETQ. The CDR3 loop is CASSPGNEQYF. In DNA form, the CDR3 reads TGCGCCAGCAGCCCGGGGAACGAGCAGTACTTC.

The chain carries TRBV10-3 and TRBJ2-1; 9 nucleotides line up with TRBD2. The CDR3 runs 14 residues. CDR1 and CDR2 from the germline V gene are ENHRY and SYGVKD. Germline trimming cut 3 bases from V and 10 bases from J; bases unmatched to any gene: 7. The CDR3 reads CAISEVSGSREQFF. The DNA for the CDR3 is TGTGCCATCAGTGAAGTTAGCGGGAGCCGGGAGCAGTTCTTC.

V usage is TRBV5-6 and J usage is TRBJ1-5; TRBD1 matches 10 bases. Per the germline V gene, CDR1 is SGHDT and CDR2 is YYEEEE. V was pared by 4 bases and J by 6 bases, with 10 bases of the junction left unmatched. The CDR3 spans 16 residues. CDR3 protein: CASSHGQGDVGQPQHF. DNA of the CDR3: TGTGCCAGCAGCCATGGACAGGGGGACGTTGGTCAGCCCCAGCATTTT.